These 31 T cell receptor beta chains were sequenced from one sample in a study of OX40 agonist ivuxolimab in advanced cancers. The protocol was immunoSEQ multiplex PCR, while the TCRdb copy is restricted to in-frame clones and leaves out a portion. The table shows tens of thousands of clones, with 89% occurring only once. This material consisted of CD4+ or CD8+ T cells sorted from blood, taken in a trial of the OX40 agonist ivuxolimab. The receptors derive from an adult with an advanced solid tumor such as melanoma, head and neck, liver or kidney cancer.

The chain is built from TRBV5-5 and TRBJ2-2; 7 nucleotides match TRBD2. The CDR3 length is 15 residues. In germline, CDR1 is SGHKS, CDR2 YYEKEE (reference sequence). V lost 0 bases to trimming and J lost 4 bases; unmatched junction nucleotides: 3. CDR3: CASSLGGSRTGELFF. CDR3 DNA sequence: TGTGCCAGCAGCTTGGGCGGGAGCCGCACCGGGGAGCTGTTTTTT. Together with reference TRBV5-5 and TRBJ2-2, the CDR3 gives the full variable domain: DAGVTQSPTHLIKTRGQQVTLRCSPISGHKSVSWYQQVLGQGPQFIFQYYEKEERGRGNFPDRFSARQFPNYSSELNVNALLLGDSALYLCASSLGGSRTGELFFGEGSRLTVL.

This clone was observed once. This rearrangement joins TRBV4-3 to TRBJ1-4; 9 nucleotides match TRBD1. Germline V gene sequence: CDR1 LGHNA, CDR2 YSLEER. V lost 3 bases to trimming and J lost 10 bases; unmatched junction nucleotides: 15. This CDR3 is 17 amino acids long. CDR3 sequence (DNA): TGCGCCAGCAGCCATAAAGGACAGGGGAGCGGGGTGGGAAAACTGTTTTTT. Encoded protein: CASSHKGQGSGVGKLFF.

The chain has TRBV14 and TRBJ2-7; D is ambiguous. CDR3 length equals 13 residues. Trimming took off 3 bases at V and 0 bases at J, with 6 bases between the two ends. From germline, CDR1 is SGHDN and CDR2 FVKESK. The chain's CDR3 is CASSQGFSYEQYF. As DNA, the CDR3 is TGTGCCAGCAGCCAGGGTTTCTCCTACGAGCAGTACTTC.

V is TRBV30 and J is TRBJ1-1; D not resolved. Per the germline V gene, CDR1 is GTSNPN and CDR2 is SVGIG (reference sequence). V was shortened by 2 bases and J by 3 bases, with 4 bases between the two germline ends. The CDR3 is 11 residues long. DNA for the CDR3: TGTGCCTGGAGTACGGACACTGAAGCTTTCTTT. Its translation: CAWSTDTEAFF. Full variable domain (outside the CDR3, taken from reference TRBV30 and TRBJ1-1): SQTIHQWPATLVQPVGSPLSLECTVEGTSNPNLYWYRQAAGRGLQLLFYSVGIGQISSEVPQNLSASRPQDRQFILSSKKLLLSDSGFYLCAWSTDTEAFFGQGTRLTVV.

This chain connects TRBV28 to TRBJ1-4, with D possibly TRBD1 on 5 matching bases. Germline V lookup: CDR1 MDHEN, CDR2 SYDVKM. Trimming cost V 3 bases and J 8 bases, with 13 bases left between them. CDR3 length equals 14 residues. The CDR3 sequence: CASSLHFKGEKLFF. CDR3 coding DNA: TGTGCCAGCAGTTTGCACTTCAAGGGGGAAAAACTGTTTTTT.

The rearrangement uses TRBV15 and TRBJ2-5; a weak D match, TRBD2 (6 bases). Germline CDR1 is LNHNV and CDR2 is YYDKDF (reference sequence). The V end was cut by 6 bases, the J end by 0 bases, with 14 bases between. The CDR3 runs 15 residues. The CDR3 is CATRTGGADQETQYF. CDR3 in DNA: TGTGCCACCAGAACTGGCGGGGCCGACCAAGAGACCCAGTACTTC.

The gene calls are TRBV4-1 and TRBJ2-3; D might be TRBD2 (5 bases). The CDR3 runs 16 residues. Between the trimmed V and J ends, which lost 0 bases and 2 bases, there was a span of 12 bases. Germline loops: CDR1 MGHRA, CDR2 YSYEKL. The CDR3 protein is CASSQDLSGPTDTQYF. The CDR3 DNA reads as TGCGCCAGCAGCCAAGATCTGAGCGGACCCACAGATACGCAGTATTTT.

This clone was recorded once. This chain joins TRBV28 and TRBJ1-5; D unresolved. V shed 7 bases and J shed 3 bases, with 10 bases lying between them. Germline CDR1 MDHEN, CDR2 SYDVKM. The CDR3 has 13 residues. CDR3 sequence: CASKAVNNQPQHF. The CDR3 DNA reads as TGTGCCAGCAAGGCAGTCAACAATCAGCCCCAGCATTTT.

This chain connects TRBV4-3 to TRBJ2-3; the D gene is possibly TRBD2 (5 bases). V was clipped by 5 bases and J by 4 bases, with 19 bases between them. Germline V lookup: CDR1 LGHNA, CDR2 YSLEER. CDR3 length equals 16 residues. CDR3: CASSSQWELAPDTQYF. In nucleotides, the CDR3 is TGCGCCAGCAGCTCCCAGTGGGAGTTGGCACCAGATACGCAGTATTTT.

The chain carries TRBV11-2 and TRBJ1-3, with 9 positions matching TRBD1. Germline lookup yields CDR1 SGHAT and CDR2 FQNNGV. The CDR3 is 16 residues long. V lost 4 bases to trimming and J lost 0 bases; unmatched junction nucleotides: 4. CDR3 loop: CASSSRTGASGNTIYF. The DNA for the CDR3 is TGTGCCAGCAGCTCAAGGACAGGGGCCTCTGGAAACACCATATATTTT.

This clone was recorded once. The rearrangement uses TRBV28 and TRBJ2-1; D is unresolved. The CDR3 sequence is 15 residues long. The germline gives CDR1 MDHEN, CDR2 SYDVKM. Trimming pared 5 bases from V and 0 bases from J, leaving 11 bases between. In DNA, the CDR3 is TGTGCCAGCAGTCTAACAATTCCCTCCTACAATGAGCAGTTCTTC. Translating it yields CASSLTIPSYNEQFF.

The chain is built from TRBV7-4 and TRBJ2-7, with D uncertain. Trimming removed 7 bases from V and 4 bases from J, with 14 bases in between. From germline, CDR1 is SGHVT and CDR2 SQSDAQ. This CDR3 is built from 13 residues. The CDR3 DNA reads TGTGCCAGCAACCAACTCGGGTCATACGAGCAGTACTTC. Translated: CASNQLGSYEQYF.

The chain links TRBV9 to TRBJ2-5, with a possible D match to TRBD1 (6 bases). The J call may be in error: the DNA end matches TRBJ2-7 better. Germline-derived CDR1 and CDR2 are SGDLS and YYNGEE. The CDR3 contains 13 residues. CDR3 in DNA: TGTGCCAGCAGCGGAGGGGGTGGCTACGAGCAGTACTTC. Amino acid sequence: CASSGGGGYEQYF.

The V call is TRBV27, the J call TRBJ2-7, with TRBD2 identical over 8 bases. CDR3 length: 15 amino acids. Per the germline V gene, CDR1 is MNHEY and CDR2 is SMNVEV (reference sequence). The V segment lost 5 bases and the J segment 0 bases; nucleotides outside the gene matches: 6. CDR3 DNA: TGTGCCAGCAGTGCCACTAGCGGCGACTCCTACGAGCAGTACTTC. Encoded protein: CASSATSGDSYEQYF.

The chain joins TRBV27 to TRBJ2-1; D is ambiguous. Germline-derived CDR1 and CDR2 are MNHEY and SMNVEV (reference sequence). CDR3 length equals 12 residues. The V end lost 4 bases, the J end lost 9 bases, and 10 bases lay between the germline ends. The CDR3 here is CASSSFQGEQFF. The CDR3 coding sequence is TGTGCCAGCAGTTCGTTCCAAGGTGAGCAGTTCTTC.

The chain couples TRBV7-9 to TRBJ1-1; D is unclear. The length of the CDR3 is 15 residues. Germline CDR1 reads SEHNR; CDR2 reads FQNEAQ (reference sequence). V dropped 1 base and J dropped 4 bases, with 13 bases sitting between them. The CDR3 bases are TGTGCCAGCAGCTTAGTTTTGGGTATTGGCACTGAAGCTTTCTTT. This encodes CASSLVLGIGTEAFF.

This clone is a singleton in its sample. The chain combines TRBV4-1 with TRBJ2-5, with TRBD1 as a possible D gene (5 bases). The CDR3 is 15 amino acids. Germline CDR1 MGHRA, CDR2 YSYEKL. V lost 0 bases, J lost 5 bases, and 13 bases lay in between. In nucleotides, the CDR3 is TGCGCCAGCAGCCAAGAGGATCCCAGGGCTGAGACCCAGTACTTC. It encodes CASSQEDPRAETQYF.

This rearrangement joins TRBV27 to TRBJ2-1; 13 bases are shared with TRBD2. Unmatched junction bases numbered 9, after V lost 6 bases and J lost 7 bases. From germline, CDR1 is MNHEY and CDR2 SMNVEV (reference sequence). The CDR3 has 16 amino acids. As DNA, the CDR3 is TGTGCCAGCAGCCCGGGACTAGCGGGAAATTGGAATGAGCAGTTCTTC. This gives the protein CASSPGLAGNWNEQFF.

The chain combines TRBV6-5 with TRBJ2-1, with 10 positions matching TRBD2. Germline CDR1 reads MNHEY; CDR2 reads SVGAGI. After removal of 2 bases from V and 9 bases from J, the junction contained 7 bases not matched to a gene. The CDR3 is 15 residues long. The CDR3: CASSYSASGSSEQFF. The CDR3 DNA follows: TGTGCCAGCAGTTACAGTGCTAGCGGGAGCTCTGAGCAGTTCTTC.

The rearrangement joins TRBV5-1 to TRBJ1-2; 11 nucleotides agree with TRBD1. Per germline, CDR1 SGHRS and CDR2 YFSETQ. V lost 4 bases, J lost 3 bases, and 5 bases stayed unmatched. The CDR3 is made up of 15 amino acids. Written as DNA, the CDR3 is TGCGCCAGCAGCGAGGACAGGGGGCGTCACTATGGCTACACCTTC. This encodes CASSEDRGRHYGYTF. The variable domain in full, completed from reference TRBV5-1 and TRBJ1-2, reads KAGVTQTPRYLIKTRGQQVTLSCSPISGHRSVSWYQQTPGQGLQFLFEYFSETQRNKGNFPGRFSGRQFSNSRSEMNVSTLELGDSALYLCASSEDRGRHYGYTFGSGTRLTVV.

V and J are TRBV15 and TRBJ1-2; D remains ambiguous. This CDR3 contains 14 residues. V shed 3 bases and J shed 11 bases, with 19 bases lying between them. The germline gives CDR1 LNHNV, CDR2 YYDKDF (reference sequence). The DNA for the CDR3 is TGTGCCACCAGCAGTAACCGGGATCACATTTCGTACACCTTC. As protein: CATSSNRDHISYTF.

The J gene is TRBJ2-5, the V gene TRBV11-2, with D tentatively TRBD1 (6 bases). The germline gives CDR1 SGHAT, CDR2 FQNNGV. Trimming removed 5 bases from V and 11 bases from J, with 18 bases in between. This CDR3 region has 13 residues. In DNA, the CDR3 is TGTGCCAGCAGCGGAGACAGGCCTCTGGAGCAGTACTTC. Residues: CASSGDRPLEQYF. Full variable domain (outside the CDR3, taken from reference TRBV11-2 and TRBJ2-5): EAGVAQSPRYKIIEKRQSVAFWCNPISGHATLYWYQQILGQGPKLLIQFQNNGVVDDSQLPKDRFSAERLKGVDSTLKIQPAKLEDSAVYLCASSGDRPLEQYFGPGTRLLVL.

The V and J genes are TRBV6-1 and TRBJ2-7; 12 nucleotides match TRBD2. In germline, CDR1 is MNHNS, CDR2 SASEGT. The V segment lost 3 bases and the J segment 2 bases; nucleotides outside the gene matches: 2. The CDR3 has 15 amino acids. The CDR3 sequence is CASSDLAGGTYEQYF. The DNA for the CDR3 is TGTGCCAGCAGTGATCTAGCGGGAGGGACCTACGAGCAGTACTTC.

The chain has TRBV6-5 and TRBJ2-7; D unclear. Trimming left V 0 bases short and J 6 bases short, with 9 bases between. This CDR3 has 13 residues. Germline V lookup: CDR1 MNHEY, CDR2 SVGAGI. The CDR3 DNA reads TGTGCCAGCAGTTACTCGGCAGGCGGCGAGCAGTACTTC. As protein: CASSYSAGGEQYF.

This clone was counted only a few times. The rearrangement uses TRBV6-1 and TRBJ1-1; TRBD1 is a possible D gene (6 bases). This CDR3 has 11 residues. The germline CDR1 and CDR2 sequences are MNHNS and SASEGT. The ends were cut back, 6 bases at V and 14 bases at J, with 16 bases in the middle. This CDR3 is CASSENSGGFF. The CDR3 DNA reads TGTGCCAGCAGCGAAAACTCCGGGGGCTTCTTT.

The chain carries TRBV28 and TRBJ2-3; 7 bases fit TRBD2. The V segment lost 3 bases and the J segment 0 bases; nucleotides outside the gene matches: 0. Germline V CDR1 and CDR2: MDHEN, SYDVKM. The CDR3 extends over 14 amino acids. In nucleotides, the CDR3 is TGTGCCAGCAGTTTTAGCGGGAGCACAGATACGCAGTATTTT. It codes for CASSFSGSTDTQYF.

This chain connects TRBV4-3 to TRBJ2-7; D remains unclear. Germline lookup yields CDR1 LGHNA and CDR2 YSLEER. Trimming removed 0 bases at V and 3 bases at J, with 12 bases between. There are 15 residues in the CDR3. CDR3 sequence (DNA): TGCGCCAGCAGCCAAGATAGAGACTTTAACTACGAGCAGTACTTC. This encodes CASSQDRDFNYEQYF.

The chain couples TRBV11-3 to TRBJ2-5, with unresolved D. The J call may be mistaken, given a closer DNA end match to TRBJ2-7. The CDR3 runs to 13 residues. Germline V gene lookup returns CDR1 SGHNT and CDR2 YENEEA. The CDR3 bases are TGTGCCAGCAGCCGACCCGGATCCTACGAGCAGTACTTC. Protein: CASSRPGSYEQYF.

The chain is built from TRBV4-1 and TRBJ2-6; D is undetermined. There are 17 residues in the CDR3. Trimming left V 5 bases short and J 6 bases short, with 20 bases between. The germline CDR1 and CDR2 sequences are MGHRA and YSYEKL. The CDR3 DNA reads TGCGCCAGCAGCTCCCCTCCCCAAAATTTGGAGGCCAACGTCCTGACTTTC. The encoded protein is CASSSPPQNLEANVLTF.

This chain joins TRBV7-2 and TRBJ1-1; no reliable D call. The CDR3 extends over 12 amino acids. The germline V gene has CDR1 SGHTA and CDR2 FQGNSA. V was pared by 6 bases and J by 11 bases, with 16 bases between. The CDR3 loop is CASRPGGVDAFF. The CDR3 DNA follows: TGTGCCAGCAGACCCGGCGGGGTTGATGCTTTCTTT.

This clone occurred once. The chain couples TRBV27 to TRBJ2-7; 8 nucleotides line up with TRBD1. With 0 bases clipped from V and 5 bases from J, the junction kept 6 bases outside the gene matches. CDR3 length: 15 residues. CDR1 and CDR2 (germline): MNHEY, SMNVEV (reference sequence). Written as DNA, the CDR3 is TGTGCCAGCAGTTTATCCGGACAGGGTTTTAACGAGCAGTACTTC. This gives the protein CASSLSGQGFNEQYF.